This T cell receptor (beta chain) was captured by sequencing in a study of cytomegalovirus exposure and HLA in healthy donors. Amplification used 60 Vbeta primers and 13 Jbeta primers. Method: immunoSEQ multiplex PCR; TCRdb's copy keeps in-frame clones and lacks some. The sample holds some 150,000 clones, roughly 76% seen once. V trimming: 3 bases; J trimming: 8 bases; junction bases outside the gene matches: 10. The CDR3 totals 16 residues. CDR1 LGHNT and CDR2 FRNRAP come from the germline V gene. As concerns this clone: Its antigen is unidentified.

Study-wide points: The authors considered a cluster of highly shared sequence variants likely to be a sequencing artifact.

The sequence was collected from a human donor in good health. The genes are TRBV12-5 and TRBJ2-1, with 10 nucleotides matching TRBD2. Input material: PBMCs. The CDR3 region is CASGFPQAGGPHEQFF. The CDR3 DNA reads as TGTGCTAGTGGTTTTCCCCAAGCGGGAGGGCCCCATGAGCAGTTCTTC.